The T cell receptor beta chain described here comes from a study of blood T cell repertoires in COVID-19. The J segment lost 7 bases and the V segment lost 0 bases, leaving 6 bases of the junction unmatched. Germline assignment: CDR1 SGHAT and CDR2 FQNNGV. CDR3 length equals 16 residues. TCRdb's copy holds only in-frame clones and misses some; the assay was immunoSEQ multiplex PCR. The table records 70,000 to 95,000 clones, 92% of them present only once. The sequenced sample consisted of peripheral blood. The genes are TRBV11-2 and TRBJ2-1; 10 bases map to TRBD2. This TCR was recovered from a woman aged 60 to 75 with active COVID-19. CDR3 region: CASSLDGTSDSNEQFF. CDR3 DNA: TGTGCCAGCAGCTTAGATGGGACTAGCGATTCAAATGAGCAGTTCTTC.